These 29 T cell receptor beta chains were sequenced from one sample in a study of cytomegalovirus exposure and HLA in healthy donors. PCR primers comprised 60 Vbeta and 13 Jbeta primers. The data were produced by immunoSEQ multiplex PCR, yet TCRdb's version contains in-frame clones alone and is incomplete. There are some 120,000 clones in the sample; less than 85% occur only once, and 1.2% lies in the top ten. Material for sequencing was PBMCs. Receptor source: a female donor in good health and CMV-seronegative.

This clone was counted a few times. The V gene is TRBV27, the J gene TRBJ1-2; the D gene is possibly TRBD1 (5 bases). Germline CDR1 is MNHEY and CDR2 is SMNVEV (reference sequence). V shed 2 bases and J shed 2 bases, with 15 bases lying between them. The CDR3 loop spans 16 amino acids. The CDR3 DNA follows: TGTGCCAGCAGTTTAAAGTCAGGGCCGGCGAACTATGGCTACACCTTC. Residues: CASSLKSGPANYGYTF.

This chain joins TRBV4-2 and TRBJ2-1; 8 nucleotides align to TRBD2. J was trimmed by 8 bases and V by 1 base; bases with no gene match: 10. Germline assignment: CDR1 LGHNA and CDR2 YNFKEQ. The CDR3 contains 16 residues. The CDR3 loop reads CASSQATGGPSHEQFF. In DNA form, the CDR3 reads TGTGCCAGCAGCCAAGCGACGGGGGGGCCATCCCATGAGCAGTTCTTC.

In DNA form, the CDR3 reads TGTGCCAGCACCACGGGGGTTTACAGGGGGTCCAGTCAGTACTTC. Protein product: CASTTGVYRGSSQYF. The V and J genes are TRBV5-6 and TRBJ2-4; 8 bases align to TRBD1. The V gene end was trimmed by 6 bases and the J gene end by 12 bases; junction bases not matched to a gene: 17. The CDR3 runs 15 residues. The V gene's germline CDR1 is SGHDT and CDR2 YYEEEE.

V gene TRBV27 combines with J gene TRBJ2-5; TRBD2 might be the D (8 bases). V was pared by 6 bases and J by 4 bases, with 21 bases between. Germline loops: CDR1 MNHEY, CDR2 SMNVEV (reference sequence). CDR3 length equals 16 residues. In DNA, the CDR3 is TGTGCCAGCAGGGAGCGAAGGGGGCTAGCGGGAGAGACCCAGTACTTC. This encodes CASRERRGLAGETQYF.

The chain links TRBV4-1 to TRBJ1-6; the D gene is possibly TRBD1 (5 bases). V lost 1 base and J 4 bases, leaving 17 bases between the germline ends. In germline, CDR1 is MGHRA, CDR2 YSYEKL. This CDR3 has 18 amino acids. For the CDR3, the DNA is TGCGCCAGCAGCCAAGGGGGCGGGGGGAGTCGGTATAATTCACCCCTCCACTTT. It translates to CASSQGGGGSRYNSPLHF.

With respect to this clone: The sample contains more than one DNA sequence encoding this CDR3. This sequence joins TRBV5-4 and TRBJ2-1; tentatively, D is TRBD1 (5 bases). This CDR3 region has 12 residues. The germline V and J ends were trimmed by 0 bases and 7 bases, with 5 bases remaining between them. Germline assignment: CDR1 SGHNT and CDR2 YYREEE (reference sequence). The CDR3 DNA sequence: TGTGCCAGCAGCTTGGCAGGGAATGAGCAGTTCTTC. Its translation: CASSLAGNEQFF.

The J gene is TRBJ2-7, the V gene TRBV12-5; a possible D gene is TRBD1 (6 bases). The CDR3 sequence is 14 residues long. The V gene's germline CDR1 is LGHNT and CDR2 FRNRAP. V lost 4 bases and J lost 3, with 13 bases in between. CDR3 sequence (DNA): TGTGCTAGTGGTTCCGGACAGCTTCTCTACGAGCAGTACTTC. This gives the protein CASGSGQLLYEQYF.

The rearrangement joins TRBV27 to TRBJ2-1; D gene uncertain. The CDR3 spans 17 residues. Germline V gene data show CDR1 as MNHEY and CDR2 as SMNVEV (reference sequence). Trimming shortened V by 2 bases and J by 1 base, and 15 bases separated the two germline ends. The CDR3 DNA sequence: TGTGCCAGCAGTTTAAGAGGAGATACGGTTTCCTACAATGAGCAGTTCTTC. Protein: CASSLRGDTVSYNEQFF.

Comments on this clone: One junction end does not reproduce the germline sequence, and a read error may be involved. The chain joins TRBV11-2 to TRBJ1-1; D unclear. The CDR3 runs to 12 residues. Germline V gene lookup returns CDR1 SGHAT and CDR2 FQNNGV. The CDR3 DNA sequence: TGTGCCAGCGGCTTAGTTTCCTTTGAAGCTTTCTTT. This sequence encodes CASGLVSFEAFF.

The V and J genes are TRBV6-1 and TRBJ2-7; D might be TRBD2 (6 bases). The V end was cut by 4 bases, the J end by 1 base, with 14 bases between. This CDR3 spans 15 amino acids. Germline values: CDR1 MNHNS, CDR2 SASEGT. Here the CDR3 reads CASSGFGGVSYEQYF. The CDR3 nucleotides are TGTGCCAGCAGTGGGTTTGGCGGGGTATCCTACGAGCAGTACTTC.

Only one count was recorded for this clone. The rearrangement joins TRBV6-5 to TRBJ2-1, with D maybe TRBD2 (7 bases). There are 14 residues in the CDR3. Germline V gives CDR1 MNHEY, CDR2 SVGAGI. Trimming left V 7 bases short and J 10 bases short, with 20 bases between. The CDR3, as DNA: TGTGCCAGCACCCTAAGGGGGAGGGGGGAGGAGCAGTTCTTC. It codes for CASTLRGRGEEQFF.

The genes are TRBV7-6 and TRBJ2-1; a possible D gene is TRBD2 (6 bases). Between the trimmed V and J ends, which lost 5 bases and 0 bases, there was a span of 8 bases. There are 14 residues in the CDR3. Germline V lookup: CDR1 SGHVS, CDR2 FNYEAQ. The CDR3 reads CASSGGSSYNEQFF. In DNA, the CDR3 is TGTGCCAGCAGCGGGGGGAGCTCCTACAATGAGCAGTTCTTC.

This clone appeared a few times. This CDR3 reads CASSPTGQDTEAFF. The CDR3 coding sequence is TGCGCCAGCAGCCCGACAGGGCAGGACACTGAAGCTTTCTTT. The chain links TRBV5-1 to TRBJ1-1; 7 positions match TRBD1. The CDR3 has 14 amino acids. V gave up 4 bases and J gave up 3 bases; unmatched junction bases: 6. Germline V gene data show CDR1 as SGHRS and CDR2 as YFSETQ. Drawing the rest from reference TRBV5-1 and TRBJ1-1, the complete variable domain is KAGVTQTPRYLIKTRGQQVTLSCSPISGHRSVSWYQQTPGQGLQFLFEYFSETQRNKGNFPGRFSGRQFSNSRSEMNVSTLELGDSALYLCASSPTGQDTEAFFGQGTRLTVV.

This clone was seen only once. The chain combines TRBV11-3 with TRBJ2-7; TRBD1 agrees at 9 bases. The V gene end was trimmed by 5 bases and the J gene end by 2 bases; junction bases not matched to a gene: 7. Germline V gene data show CDR1 as SGHNT and CDR2 as YENEEA. The CDR3 consists of 15 residues. The DNA of the CDR3 is TGTGCCAGCAGCCTTTCGGGACAGGGTACCTACGAGCAGTACTTC. Amino acids: CASSLSGQGTYEQYF.

The rearrangement joins TRBV6-5 to TRBJ2-3; a possible D gene is TRBD2 (6 bases). CDR1 and CDR2 (germline): MNHEY, SVGAGI. The CDR3 consists of 14 residues. V gave up 7 bases and J gave up 3 bases, with 14 bases separating them. The CDR3 DNA reads as TGTGCCAGCAACCCGGGAGTGGGGACAGATACGCAGTATTTT. This sequence encodes CASNPGVGTDTQYF.

V usage is TRBV7-9 and J usage is TRBJ1-1, with D perhaps TRBD1 (5 bases). This CDR3 contains 17 residues. V lost 1 base and J 3 bases, leaving 18 bases between the germline ends. CDR1 is SEHNR, CDR2 FQNEAQ, per germline (reference sequence). The chain's CDR3 is CASSLDRGTGSDTEAFF. CDR3 coding DNA: TGTGCCAGCAGCTTAGATCGGGGGACGGGGAGCGACACTGAAGCTTTCTTT.

In this sample, this clone turned up once. V and J are TRBV7-3 and TRBJ2-2, with 13 bases fitting TRBD2. V dropped 5 bases and J dropped 6; count of bases not matched to a gene: 6. Germline V gene sequence: CDR1 SGHTA, CDR2 FQGTGA. This CDR3 spans 16 amino acids. This CDR3 reads CASSATSGRFSGELFF. The CDR3 coding sequence is TGTGCCAGCAGCGCGACTAGCGGGAGGTTCTCCGGGGAGCTGTTTTTT.

J is TRBJ2-1 and V is TRBV28; no definite D call. This CDR3 is 12 amino acids long. Germline CDR1 MDHEN, CDR2 SYDVKM. V lost 2 bases, J lost 5 bases, and 4 bases lay in between. The CDR3 spells CASSLLDNEQFF. The CDR3 coding sequence is TGTGCCAGCAGTTTACTTGACAATGAGCAGTTCTTC.

The V and J genes are TRBV28 and TRBJ2-7, with TRBD1 matching over 7 bases. Germline CDR1 MDHEN, CDR2 SYDVKM. The CDR3 length is 13 residues. Trimming at V came to 6 bases and at J to 3 bases, leaving 5 bases not matched to a gene. Here the CDR3 reads CASSGTEDYEQYF. The DNA for the CDR3 is TGTGCCAGCAGCGGGACAGAGGACTACGAGCAGTACTTC.

This clone occurred a few times. V gene TRBV5-4 combines with J gene TRBJ2-3; TRBD2 might be the D (6 bases). Germline V gene data show CDR1 as SGHNT and CDR2 as YYREEE (reference sequence). Trimming stripped 4 bases from V and 5 bases from J, with 17 bases between. The CDR3 extends over 15 amino acids. CDR3 DNA sequence: TGTGCCAGCAGCCAGAGTGGCGGGATAAGAGATACGCAGTATTTT. Its protein is CASSQSGGIRDTQYF.

The chain couples TRBV5-1 to TRBJ2-3; 11 bases are a match to TRBD2. Germline V gene sequence: CDR1 SGHRS, CDR2 YFSETQ. V shed 3 bases, J shed 1 base, and the junction held 1 base outside the gene matches. The CDR3 is 15 amino acids. The CDR3 bases are TGCGCCAGCAGCTCACTAGCGGGGGGCACAGATACGCAGTATTTT. Translating it yields CASSSLAGGTDTQYF.

The rearrangement joins TRBV15 to TRBJ1-1, with D uncertain. Germline V gene sequence: CDR1 LNHNV, CDR2 YYDKDF (reference sequence). CDR3 length equals 18 residues. V was pared by 0 bases and J by 0 bases, with 17 bases between. The CDR3 reads CATSRDHWRADLNTEAFF. The CDR3 DNA is TGTGCCACCAGCAGAGATCATTGGAGGGCGGATTTGAACACTGAAGCTTTCTTT.

The J gene is TRBJ2-3, the V gene TRBV19; the match to TRBD2 covers 13 bases. The CDR3 contains 17 residues. Germline V CDR1 and CDR2: LNHDA, SQIVND (reference sequence). J was trimmed by 5 bases and V by 3 bases; bases with no gene match: 8. The CDR3 bases are TGTGCCAGTAGTATCGATACTAGCGGGGGGGTTAAAGATACGCAGTATTTT. Translating gives CASSIDTSGGVKDTQYF.

The V gene is TRBV19, the J gene TRBJ2-7, with 8 bases fitting TRBD1. Germline assignment: CDR1 LNHDA and CDR2 SQIVND (reference sequence). The CDR3 sequence is 13 residues long. The V segment lost 2 bases and the J segment 7 bases; nucleotides outside the gene matches: 4. This CDR3 reads CASSIQGAREQYF. The CDR3, as DNA: TGTGCCAGTAGTATACAGGGGGCGCGGGAGCAGTACTTC.

This chain connects TRBV7-3 to TRBJ2-7; no firm D call. This CDR3 region has 13 residues. Germline values: CDR1 SGHTA, CDR2 FQGTGA. Trimming shortened V by 1 base and J by 4 bases, and 8 bases separated the two germline ends. The CDR3 nucleotides are TGTGCCAGCAGCTTAAGGCCTCGATACGAGCAGTACTTC. This encodes CASSLRPRYEQYF. The entire variable domain, with the rest obtained from reference TRBV7-3 and TRBJ2-7, is as follows: GAGVSQTPSNKVTEKGKYVELRCDPISGHTALYWYRQSLGQGPEFLIYFQGTGAADDSGLPNDRFFAVRPEGSVSTLKIQRTERGDSAVYLCASSLRPRYEQYFGPGTRLTVT.

The V call is TRBV7-9, the J call TRBJ2-5; a weak D match, TRBD2 (6 bases). This CDR3 region has 16 residues. V was trimmed by 5 bases and J by 5 bases, leaving 21 bases between them. CDR1 and CDR2 (germline): SEHNR, FQNEAQ (reference sequence). The CDR3: CASSPNPLAAGETQYF. CDR3 bases: TGTGCCAGCAGCCCGAATCCCCTGGCGGCGGGGGAGACCCAGTACTTC.

This chain connects TRBV7-3 to TRBJ1-6, with D perhaps TRBD1 (5 bases). Germline values: CDR1 SGHTA, CDR2 FQGTGA. The CDR3 covers 17 residues. V was cut by 0 bases and J by 8 bases, with 17 bases left in between. DNA of the CDR3: TGTGCCAGCAGCTTAACGTCTCGACAGTCTGGGGATTCACCCCTCCACTTT. Its translation: CASSLTSRQSGDSPLHF.

This chain connects TRBV18 to TRBJ2-7; 7 bases line up with TRBD1. V lost 6 bases to trimming and J lost 3 bases; unmatched junction nucleotides: 8. The CDR3 sequence is 14 residues long. Germline V gene data show CDR1 as KGHSH and CDR2 as LQKENI. CDR3: CASSRQGSGYEQYF. As DNA, the CDR3 is TGTGCCAGCTCTCGACAGGGAAGCGGCTACGAGCAGTACTTC. The full variable domain, completed using reference TRBV18 and TRBJ2-7, is NAGVMQNPRHLVRRRGQEARLRCSPMKGHSHVYWYRQLPEEGLKFMVYLQKENIIDESGMPKERFSAEFPKEGPSILRIQQVVRGDSAAYFCASSRQGSGYEQYFGPGTRLTVT.

The CDR3 bases are TGTGCCAGCAGTAAACAGGGGGAGAACACCGGGGAGCTGTTTTTT. This gives the protein CASSKQGENTGELFF. J is TRBJ2-2 and V is TRBV6-4, with 8 bases matching TRBD1. The CDR3 loop spans 15 amino acids. Losses at the gene ends were 5 bases for V and 1 base for J; bases not matched to a gene: 3. The V gene's germline CDR1 is MRHNA and CDR2 SNTAGT.